These T cell receptor beta chains were read from a single sample in a study of shared clonotypes between healthy human individuals. Profiled with immunoSEQ multiplex PCR; TCRdb holds only in-frame clones, not every one. This table holds some 1 million clones, approximately 72% found once. Sequenced: memory CD4+ T cells sorted from blood. The receptor source for this set is a man between 18 and 29 years old in good health. Both conserved end residues are trimmed from each CDR3.

j_call cdr3_length v_call cdr3_aa
TRBJ1-3 14 TRBV28 ASTPGPNLAGNTIY
TRBJ1-3 15 TRBV2 ASSSGQAHNSGNTIY
TRBJ2-3 13 TRBV5-1 ASSLRQPETDTQY
TRBJ2-6 16 TRBV5-4 ASSLVSRQGSGANVLT
TRBJ2-3 12 TRBV6-5 ASSYGGRTDTQY
TRBJ1-6 14 TRBV30 AWSVRVWVHNSPLH
TRBJ2-3 14 TRBV30 AWTTYGDRGTDTQY
TRBJ1-1 11 TRBV5-1 ASSLGSGTEAF
TRBJ1-6 14 TRBV5-1 ASSLAGSRYNSPLH
TRBJ1-1 14 TRBV19 ASSIGTGVGDTEAF
TRBJ2-3 12 TRBV6-6 ASRPRRGEDTQY
TRBJ1-5 12 TRBV10-3 AISVEGSGQPQH
TRBJ2-1 13 TRBV4-1 ASSQAGLSYNEQF
TRBJ2-3 13 TRBV29-1 SVGLAETSTDTQY
TRBJ2-3 12 TRBV11-2 ASSLDYGTDTQY
TRBJ2-7 12 TRBV6-5 ASSLTPSSYEQY
TRBJ2-1 13 TRBV15 ATSRDGASGNEQF
TRBJ2-3 13 TRBV14 ASSQGTGGQDTQY
TRBJ1-1 11 TRBV5-4 ASTPTPNTEAF
TRBJ2-7 13 TRBV27 ASRKLERGHYEQY
TRBJ2-3 9 TRBV28 ASNAGNTQY
TRBJ1-2 15 TRBV5-4 ASSMGQGAGANYGYT
TRBJ1-4 12 TRBV7-6 ASSPQGVGEKLF
TRBJ1-6 10 TRBV10-2 ASSDSLSPLH
TRBJ2-7 13 TRBV6-1 ASSELSGTWGEQY
TRBJ2-3 12 TRBV5-1 ASSFARSADTQY
TRBJ2-7 12 TRBV5-1 ASSLSAGWYEQY
TRBJ2-5 11 TRBV7-9 ARGQGNVETQY
TRBJ2-2 12 TRBV7-9 ASSLGAGIGELF
TRBJ1-1 15 TRBV4-1 ASSRNIGGGTNTEAF
TRBJ2-4 11 TRBV27 ASRNLAKNIQY
TRBJ2-2 13 TRBV11-3 ASSRGASTTGELF
TRBJ2-1 11 TRBV13 ASRGRGHNEQF
TRBJ1-5 11 TRBV11-2 ASSFIGNQPQH
TRBJ1-1 14 TRBV7-2 ASSLVIGAQNTEAF
TRBJ2-7 13 TRBV27 ASSLGISTPREQY
NA 13 TRBV6-1 ASRTYPLGPYEQY
TRBJ2-1 14 TRBV4-3 ASSQEFSGDDNEQF
TRBJ1-1 16 TRBV5-4 ASSLGGLAGRLNTEAF
TRBJ2-7 12 TRBV5-6 ASSRGQGTYEQY
TRBJ1-5 14 TRBV6-5 ASSYSVPGSNQPQH
TRBJ1-5 13 TRBV6-5 ASSWGTGPNQPQH
TRBJ2-2 14 TRBV6-6 ATVGQAGGLGGELF
TRBJ2-1 14 TRBV7-2 ASSRQAGTTYNEQF
TRBJ2-7 16 TRBV5-6 ASSLQLTWTTSSYEQY
TRBJ1-2 13 TRBV5-4 ASSLGVAADYGYT
TRBJ2-3 11 TRBV5-4 ASSLTGSDTQY
TRBJ2-5 11 TRBV2 ASSELQGETQY
TRBJ2-6 12 TRBV7-8 ASSLEGQANVLT
TRBJ1-5 13 TRBV4-1 ASSQESRGNQPQH
TRBJ2-7 13 TRBV7-2 ASSSRDNDPYEQY
TRBJ2-7 10 TRBV6-5 ASRRGAGEQY
TRBJ1-3 14 TRBV9 ASSVGQPHSGNTIY
TRBJ1-2 15 TRBV30 AWSSQTGLGTNYGYT